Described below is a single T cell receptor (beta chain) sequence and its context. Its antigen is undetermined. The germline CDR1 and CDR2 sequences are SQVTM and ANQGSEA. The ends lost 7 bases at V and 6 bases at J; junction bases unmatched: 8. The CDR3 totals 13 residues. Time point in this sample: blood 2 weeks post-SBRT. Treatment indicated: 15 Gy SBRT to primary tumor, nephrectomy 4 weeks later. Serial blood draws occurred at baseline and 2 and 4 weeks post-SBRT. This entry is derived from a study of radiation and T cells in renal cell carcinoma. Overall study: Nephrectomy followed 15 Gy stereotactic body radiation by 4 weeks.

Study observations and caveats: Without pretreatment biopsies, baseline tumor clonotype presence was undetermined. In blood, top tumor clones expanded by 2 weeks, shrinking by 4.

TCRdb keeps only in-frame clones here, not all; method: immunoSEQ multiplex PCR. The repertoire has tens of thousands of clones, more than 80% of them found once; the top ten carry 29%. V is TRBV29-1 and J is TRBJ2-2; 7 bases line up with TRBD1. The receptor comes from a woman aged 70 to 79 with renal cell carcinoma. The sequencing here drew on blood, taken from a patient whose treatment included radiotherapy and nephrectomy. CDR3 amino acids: CSEITGDAGELFF. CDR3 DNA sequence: TGCAGCGAGATCACAGGGGATGCCGGGGAGCTGTTTTTT.